These 6 T cell receptor beta chains share one sample of origin, sequenced in a study of cytomegalovirus exposure and HLA in healthy donors. The study ran its PCR with 60 Vbeta and 13 Jbeta primers. Using immunoSEQ multiplex PCR, the repertoire was profiled, and TCRdb retains in-frame clones only, with some absent. This table has under 200,000 clones, around 80% appearing once. Source material: PBMCs. Receptor source: a woman aged 40 to 50 in good health and CMV-seropositive.

The V gene is TRBV5-1, the J gene TRBJ1-2, with D possibly being TRBD1 (5 bases). This CDR3 region has 12 residues. V was pared by 6 bases and J by 4 bases, with 10 bases between. Germline-derived CDR1 and CDR2 are SGHRS and YFSETQ. For the CDR3, the DNA is TGCGCCAGCAAAGGGGCTACCTATGGCTACACCTTC. Translation gives CASKGATYGYTF.

This clone was recorded a few times. J is TRBJ1-2 and V is TRBV14; D unclear. The CDR3 has 16 residues. Germline V CDR1 and CDR2: SGHDN, FVKESK. V was trimmed by 1 base and J by 7 bases, leaving 19 bases between them. The CDR3 region is CASSQVGSRLLAGYTF. CDR3 coding DNA: TGTGCCAGCAGCCAAGTTGGTTCTAGGCTGCTGGCTGGCTACACCTTC.

This chain connects TRBV15 to TRBJ2-3; 10 positions agree with TRBD1. Per the germline V gene, CDR1 is LNHNV and CDR2 is YYDKDF (reference sequence). The CDR3 extends over 16 amino acids. V was clipped by 1 base and J by 6 bases; unmatched bases: 7. The CDR3 DNA follows: TGTGCCACCAGCAGAGGACAGGGGGCGGCGTCCGATACGCAGTATTTT. Amino acid sequence: CATSRGQGAASDTQYF.

J is TRBJ1-4 and V is TRBV5-1; D call uncertain. The V and J ends lost 5 bases and 8 bases respectively, with 16 bases between them. The germline V gene encodes CDR1 SGHRS and CDR2 YFSETQ. CDR3 length equals 14 residues. The CDR3 reads CASSGIGGGEKLFF. The CDR3 region has the DNA TGCGCCAGCAGTGGGATCGGCGGAGGGGAAAAACTGTTTTTT.

This clone came up a few times. The CDR3 loop reads CASSLGAGGPETQYF. The CDR3 DNA sequence: TGTGCCAGCAGTTTAGGGGCGGGGGGGCCCGAGACCCAGTACTTC. J is TRBJ2-5 and V is TRBV27; 9 nucleotides line up with TRBD2. V was pared by 2 bases and J by 5 bases, with 6 bases of the junction left unmatched. CDR3 length: 15 amino acids. Germline CDR1 MNHEY, CDR2 SMNVEV (reference sequence).

V is TRBV4-2 and J is TRBJ1-1; 8 bases map to TRBD1. Germline V gene data show CDR1 as LGHNA and CDR2 as YNFKEQ. The junction had 13 bases not matched to a gene; V was cut back by 0 bases and J by 10 bases. This CDR3 is 16 amino acids long. The CDR3 loop is CASSQESTGTGTVAFF. Here the CDR3 DNA reads TGTGCCAGCAGCCAAGAATCGACCGGGACAGGCACGGTAGCTTTCTTT.